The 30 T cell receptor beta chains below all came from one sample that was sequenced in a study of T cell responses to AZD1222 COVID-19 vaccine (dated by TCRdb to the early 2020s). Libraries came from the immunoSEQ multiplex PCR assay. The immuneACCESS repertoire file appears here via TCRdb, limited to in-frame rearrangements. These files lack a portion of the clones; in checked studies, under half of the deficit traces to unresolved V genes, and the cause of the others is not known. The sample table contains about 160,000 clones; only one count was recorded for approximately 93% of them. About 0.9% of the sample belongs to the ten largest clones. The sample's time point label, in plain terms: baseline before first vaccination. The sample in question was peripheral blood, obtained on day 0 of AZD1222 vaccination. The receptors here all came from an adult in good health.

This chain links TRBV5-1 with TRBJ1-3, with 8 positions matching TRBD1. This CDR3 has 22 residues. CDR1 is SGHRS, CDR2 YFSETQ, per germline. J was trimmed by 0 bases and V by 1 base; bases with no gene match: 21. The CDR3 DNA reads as TGCGCCAGCAGCTTGTCGGCCCGGAGGGACAGGAAACTGAACTTCTCTGGAAACACCATATATTTT. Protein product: CASSLSARRDRKLNFSGNTIYF. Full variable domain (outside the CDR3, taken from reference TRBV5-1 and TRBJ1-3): KAGVTQTPRYLIKTRGQQVTLSCSPISGHRSVSWYQQTPGQGLQFLFEYFSETQRNKGNFPGRFSGRQFSNSRSEMNVSTLELGDSALYLCASSLSARRDRKLNFSGNTIYFGEGSWLTVV.

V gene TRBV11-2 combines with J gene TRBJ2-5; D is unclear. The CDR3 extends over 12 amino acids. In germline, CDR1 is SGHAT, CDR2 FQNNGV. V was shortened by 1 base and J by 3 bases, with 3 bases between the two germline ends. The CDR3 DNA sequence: TGTGCCAGCAGCTTAGTGGAAGAGACCCAGTACTTC. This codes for CASSLVEETQYF.

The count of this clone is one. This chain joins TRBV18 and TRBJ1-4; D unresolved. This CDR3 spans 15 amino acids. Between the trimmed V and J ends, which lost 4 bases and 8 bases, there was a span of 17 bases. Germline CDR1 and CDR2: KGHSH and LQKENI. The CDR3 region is CASSRATIGFEKLFF. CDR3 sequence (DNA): TGTGCCAGCTCACGAGCGACTATTGGCTTCGAAAAACTGTTTTTT.

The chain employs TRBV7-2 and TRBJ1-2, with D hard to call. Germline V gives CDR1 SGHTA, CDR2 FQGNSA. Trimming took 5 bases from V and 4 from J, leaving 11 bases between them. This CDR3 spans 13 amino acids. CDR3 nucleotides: TGTGCCAGCAGCCCCACACGCCGCTATGGCTACACCTTC. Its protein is CASSPTRRYGYTF.

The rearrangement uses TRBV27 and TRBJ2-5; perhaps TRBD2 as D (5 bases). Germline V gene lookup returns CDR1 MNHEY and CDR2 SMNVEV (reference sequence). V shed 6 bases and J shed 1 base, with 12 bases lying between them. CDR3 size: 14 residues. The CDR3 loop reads CASSLSGIQETQYF. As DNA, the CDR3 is TGTGCCAGCAGCCTAAGCGGTATCCAAGAGACCCAGTACTTC.

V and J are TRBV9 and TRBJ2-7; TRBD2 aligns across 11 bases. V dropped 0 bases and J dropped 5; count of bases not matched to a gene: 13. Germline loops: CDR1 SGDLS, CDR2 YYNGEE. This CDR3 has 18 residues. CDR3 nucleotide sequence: TGTGCCAGCAGCGTAGCTACCGGGGTAGCGGGGGGGCAAAACGAGCAGTACTTC. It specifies CASSVATGVAGGQNEQYF.

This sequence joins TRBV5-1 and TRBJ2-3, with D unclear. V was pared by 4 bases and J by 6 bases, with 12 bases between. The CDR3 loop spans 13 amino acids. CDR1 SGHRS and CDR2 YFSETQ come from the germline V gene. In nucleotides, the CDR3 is TGCGCCAGCAGCCTACGGCCGAGTGATACGCAGTATTTT. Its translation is CASSLRPSDTQYF.

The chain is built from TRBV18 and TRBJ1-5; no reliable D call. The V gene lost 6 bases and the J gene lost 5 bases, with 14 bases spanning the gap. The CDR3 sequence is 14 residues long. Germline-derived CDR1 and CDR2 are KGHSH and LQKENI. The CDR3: CASSTQDLDQPQHF. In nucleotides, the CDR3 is TGTGCCAGCTCCACCCAAGACCTCGATCAGCCCCAGCATTTT.

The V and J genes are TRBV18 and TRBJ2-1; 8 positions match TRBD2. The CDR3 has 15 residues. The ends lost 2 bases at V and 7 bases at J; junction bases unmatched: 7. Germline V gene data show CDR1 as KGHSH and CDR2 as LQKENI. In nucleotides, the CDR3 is TGTGCCAGCTCACCATTTCCGGGGGGGGCGAATGAGCAGTTCTTC. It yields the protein CASSPFPGGANEQFF.

This CDR3 reads CAWSVRGTGNEKLFF. The DNA of the CDR3 is TGTGCCTGGAGTGTACGGGGGACGGGGAATGAAAAACTGTTTTTT. This chain joins TRBV30 and TRBJ1-4; possible D gene TRBD1, 5 bases. Germline assignment: CDR1 GTSNPN and CDR2 SVGIG (reference sequence). CDR3 length: 15 residues. V lost 0 bases, J lost 5 bases, and 13 bases lay in between.

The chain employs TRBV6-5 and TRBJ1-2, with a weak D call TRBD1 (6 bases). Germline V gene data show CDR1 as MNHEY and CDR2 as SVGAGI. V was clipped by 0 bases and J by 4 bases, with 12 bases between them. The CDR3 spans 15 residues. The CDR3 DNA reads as TGTGCCAGCAGTTACTCGGGGGCATTAAGCTATGGCTACACCTTC. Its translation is CASSYSGALSYGYTF.

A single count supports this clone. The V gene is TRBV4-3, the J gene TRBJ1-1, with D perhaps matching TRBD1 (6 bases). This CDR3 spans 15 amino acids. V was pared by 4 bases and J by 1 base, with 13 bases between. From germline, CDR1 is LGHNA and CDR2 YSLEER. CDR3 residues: CASSRLTGENTEAFF. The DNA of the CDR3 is TGCGCCAGCAGCCGCTTGACAGGAGAGAACACTGAAGCTTTCTTT.

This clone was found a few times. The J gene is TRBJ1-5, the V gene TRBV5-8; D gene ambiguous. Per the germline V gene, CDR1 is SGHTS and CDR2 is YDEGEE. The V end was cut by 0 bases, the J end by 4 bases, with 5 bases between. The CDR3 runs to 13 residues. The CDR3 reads CASSLGQNQPQHF. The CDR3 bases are TGTGCCAGCAGCTTGGGACAAAATCAGCCCCAGCATTTT.

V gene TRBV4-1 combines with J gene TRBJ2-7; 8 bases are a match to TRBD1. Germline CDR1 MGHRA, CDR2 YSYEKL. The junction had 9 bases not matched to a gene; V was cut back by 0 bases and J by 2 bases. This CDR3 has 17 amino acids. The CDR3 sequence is CASSQDVGQGYTYEQYF. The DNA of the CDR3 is TGCGCCAGCAGCCAAGACGTTGGACAGGGATATACCTACGAGCAGTACTTC.

The CDR3 reads CASSQSWQREEKLFF. CDR3 sequence (DNA): TGTGCCAGCAGCCAATCGTGGCAGAGGGAGGAAAAACTGTTTTTT. This chain connects TRBV3-1 (or the pseudogene TRBV3-2) to TRBJ1-4; no reliable D call. This CDR3 comprises 15 residues. Trimming stripped 2 bases from V and 8 bases from J, with 15 bases between. CDR1 and CDR2 from the germline V gene are LGHDT and YNNKEL (reference sequence).

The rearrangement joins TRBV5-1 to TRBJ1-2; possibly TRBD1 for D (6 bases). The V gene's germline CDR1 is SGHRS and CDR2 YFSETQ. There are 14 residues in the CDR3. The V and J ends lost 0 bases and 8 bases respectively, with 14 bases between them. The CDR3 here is CASSLDSSGAGYTF. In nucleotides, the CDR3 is TGCGCCAGCAGCTTGGACTCGTCAGGGGCCGGCTACACCTTC.

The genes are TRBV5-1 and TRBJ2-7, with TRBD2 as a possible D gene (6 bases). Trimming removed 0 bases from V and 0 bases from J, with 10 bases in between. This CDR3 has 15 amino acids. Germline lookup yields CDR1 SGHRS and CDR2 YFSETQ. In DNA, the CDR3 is TGCGCCAGCAGCTTGGAGGCGGGGATCTCCTACGAGCAGTACTTC. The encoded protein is CASSLEAGISYEQYF.

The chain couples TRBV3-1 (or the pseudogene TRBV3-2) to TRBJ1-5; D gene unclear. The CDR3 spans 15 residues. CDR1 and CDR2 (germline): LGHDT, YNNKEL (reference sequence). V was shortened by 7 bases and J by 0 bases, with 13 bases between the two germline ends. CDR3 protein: CASIRPPHSNQPQHF. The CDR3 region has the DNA TGTGCCAGCATCCGTCCACCTCATAGCAATCAGCCCCAGCATTTT.

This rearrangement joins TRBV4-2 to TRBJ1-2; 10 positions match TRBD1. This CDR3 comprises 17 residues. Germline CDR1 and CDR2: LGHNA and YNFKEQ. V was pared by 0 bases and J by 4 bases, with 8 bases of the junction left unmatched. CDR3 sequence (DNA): TGTGCCAGCAGCCAAGACCGGGACAGGGGATCGCGCTATGGCTACACCTTC. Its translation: CASSQDRDRGSRYGYTF.

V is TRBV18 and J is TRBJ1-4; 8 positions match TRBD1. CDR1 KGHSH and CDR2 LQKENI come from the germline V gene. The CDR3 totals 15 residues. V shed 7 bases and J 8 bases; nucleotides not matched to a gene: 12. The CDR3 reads CASCSRTGSLEKLFF. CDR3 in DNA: TGTGCCAGCTGCTCCCGGACAGGGAGTCTGGAAAAACTGTTTTTT.

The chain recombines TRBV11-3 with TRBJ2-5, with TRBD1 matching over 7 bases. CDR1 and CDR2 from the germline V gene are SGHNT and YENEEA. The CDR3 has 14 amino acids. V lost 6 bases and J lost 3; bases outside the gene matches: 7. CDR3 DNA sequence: TGTGCCAGCAGTCCCGGGACAGCAGAAGAGACCCAGTACTTC. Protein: CASSPGTAEETQYF. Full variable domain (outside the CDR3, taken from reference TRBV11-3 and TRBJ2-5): EAGVVQSPRYKIIEKKQPVAFWCNPISGHNTLYWYLQNLGQGPELLIRYENEEAVDDSQLPKDRFSAERLKGVDSTLKIQPAELGDSAVYLCASSPGTAEETQYFGPGTRLLVL.

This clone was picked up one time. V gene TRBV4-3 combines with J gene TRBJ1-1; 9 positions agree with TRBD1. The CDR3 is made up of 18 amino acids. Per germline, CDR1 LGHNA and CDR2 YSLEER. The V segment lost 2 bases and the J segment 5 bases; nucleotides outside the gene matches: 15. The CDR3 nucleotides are TGCGCCAGCAGCCAAAGTACAGGGGGCGCCCCACCGGGGACTGAAGCTTTCTTT. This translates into CASSQSTGGAPPGTEAFF.

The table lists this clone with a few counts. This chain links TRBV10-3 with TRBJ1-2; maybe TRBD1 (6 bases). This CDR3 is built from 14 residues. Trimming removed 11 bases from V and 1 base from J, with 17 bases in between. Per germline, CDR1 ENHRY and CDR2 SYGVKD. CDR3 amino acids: CAAASGQRNYGYTF. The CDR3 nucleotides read TGTGCCGCGGCATCGGGACAACGTAACTATGGCTACACCTTC.

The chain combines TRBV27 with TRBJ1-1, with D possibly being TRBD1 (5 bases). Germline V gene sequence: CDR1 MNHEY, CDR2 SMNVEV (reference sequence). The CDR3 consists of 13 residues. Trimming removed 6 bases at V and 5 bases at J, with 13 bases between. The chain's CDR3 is CASSDGGMTEAFF. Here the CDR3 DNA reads TGTGCCAGCAGCGACGGGGGGATGACTGAAGCTTTCTTT.

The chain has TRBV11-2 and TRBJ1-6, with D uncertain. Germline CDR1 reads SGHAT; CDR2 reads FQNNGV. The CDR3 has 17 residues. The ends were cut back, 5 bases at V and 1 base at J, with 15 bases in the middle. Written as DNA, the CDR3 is TGTGCCAGCAGCCATTATCAAGTTTGGTCCTATAATTCACCCCTCCACTTT. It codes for CASSHYQVWSYNSPLHF.

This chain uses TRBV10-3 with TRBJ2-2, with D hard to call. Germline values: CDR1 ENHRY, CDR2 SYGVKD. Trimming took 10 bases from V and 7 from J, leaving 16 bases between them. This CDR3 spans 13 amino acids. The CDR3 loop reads CATSIERGGELFF. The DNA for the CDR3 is TGTGCCACGAGCATTGAGCGAGGCGGGGAGCTGTTTTTT.

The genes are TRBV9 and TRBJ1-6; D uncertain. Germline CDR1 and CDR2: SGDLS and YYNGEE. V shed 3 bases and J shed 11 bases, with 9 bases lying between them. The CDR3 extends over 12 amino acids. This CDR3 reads CASSGNFPPLHF. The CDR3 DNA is TGTGCCAGCAGCGGGAACTTTCCACCCCTCCACTTT.

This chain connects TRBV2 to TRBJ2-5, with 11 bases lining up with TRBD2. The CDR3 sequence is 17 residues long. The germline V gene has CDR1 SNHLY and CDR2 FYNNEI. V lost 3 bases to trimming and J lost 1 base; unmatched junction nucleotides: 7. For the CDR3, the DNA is TGTGCCAGCAGTGACCCGACTAGCGGGGCCCTCCAAGAGACCCAGTACTTC. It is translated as CASSDPTSGALQETQYF.

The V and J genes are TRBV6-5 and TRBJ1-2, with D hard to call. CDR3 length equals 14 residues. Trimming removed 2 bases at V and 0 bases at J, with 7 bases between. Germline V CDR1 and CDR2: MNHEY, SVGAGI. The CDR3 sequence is CASSYAQSNYGYTF. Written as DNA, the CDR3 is TGTGCCAGCAGTTACGCACAGTCTAACTATGGCTACACCTTC.

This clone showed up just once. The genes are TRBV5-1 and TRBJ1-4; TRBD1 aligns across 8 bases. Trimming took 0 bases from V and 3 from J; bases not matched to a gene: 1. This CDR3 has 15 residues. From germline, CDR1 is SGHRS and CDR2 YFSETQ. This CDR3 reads CASSLGDRSNEKLFF. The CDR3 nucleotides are TGCGCCAGCAGCTTGGGGGACAGGTCTAATGAAAAACTGTTTTTT.